What follows describes a single T cell receptor beta chain. The sample is drawn from a study of monozygotic twins with inflammatory bowel disease. Addition of UMIs with a 6-nucleotide sample barcode was achieved by template switching. TCRdb re-called the 5' RACE reads, yielding one record per CDR3 amino acid sequence without DNA. The table lists about 99,000 distinct CDR3 sequences. Germline lookup yields CDR1 SGHNT and CDR2 YYREEE (reference sequence). This CDR3 region has 15 residues. This sequence joins TRBV5-4 and TRBJ2-7; checking the TCRdb D call of TRBD2 is not possible without DNA. The specimen was blood. This receptor was identified in a human donor with ulcerative colitis or Crohn's disease, or a healthy co-twin of an affected twin (not recorded which). CDR3 sequence: CASSLKSGFSYEQYF.